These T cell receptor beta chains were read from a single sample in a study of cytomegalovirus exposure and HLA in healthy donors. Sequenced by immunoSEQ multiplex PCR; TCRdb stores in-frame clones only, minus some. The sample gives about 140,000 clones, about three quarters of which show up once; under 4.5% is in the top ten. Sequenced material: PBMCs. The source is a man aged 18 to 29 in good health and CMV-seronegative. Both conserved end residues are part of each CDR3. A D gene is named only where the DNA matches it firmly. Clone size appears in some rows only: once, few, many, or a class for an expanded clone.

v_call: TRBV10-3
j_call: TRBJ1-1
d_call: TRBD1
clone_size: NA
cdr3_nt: TGTGCCATCAGTACAGGGGACGGGAACACTGAAGCTTTCTTT
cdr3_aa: CAISTGDGNTEAFF

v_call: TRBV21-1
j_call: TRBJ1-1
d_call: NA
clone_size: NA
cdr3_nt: TGTGCCAGCACAAATCTTCGGGTTCGCTTGAACACTGAAGCTTTCTTT
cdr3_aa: CASTNLRVRLNTEAFF

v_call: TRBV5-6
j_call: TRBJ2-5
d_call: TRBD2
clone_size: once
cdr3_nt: TGTGCCAGCAGCGTGGGGGACACTAGCGGGCAAGAGACCCAGTACTTC
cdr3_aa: CASSVGDTSGQETQYF

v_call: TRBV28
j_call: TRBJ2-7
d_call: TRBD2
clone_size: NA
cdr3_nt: TGTGCCACCGGGACTAGCGTCTACGAGCAGTACTTC
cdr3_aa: CATGTSVYEQYF

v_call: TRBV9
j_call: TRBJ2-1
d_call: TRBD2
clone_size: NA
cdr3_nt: TGTGCCAGCAGCGTAGGGTTGGCGGGGGGGGACAATGAGCAGTTCTTC
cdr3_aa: CASSVGLAGGDNEQFF

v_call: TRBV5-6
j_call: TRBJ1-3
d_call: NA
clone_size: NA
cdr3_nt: TGTGCCAGCAGCTTCCTAAATCGGGGACTGAGGGACACCATATATTTT
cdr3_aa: CASSFLNRGLRDTIYF

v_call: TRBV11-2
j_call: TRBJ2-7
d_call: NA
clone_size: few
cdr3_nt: TGTGCCAGTAGCCCCGGGGGCTACGAGCAGTACTTC
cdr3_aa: CASSPGGYEQYF

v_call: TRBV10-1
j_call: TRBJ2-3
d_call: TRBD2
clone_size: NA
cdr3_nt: TGCGCCAGCAGTGATCTAGCGGGGGGCCGCCCGGATACGCAGTATTTT
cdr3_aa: CASSDLAGGRPDTQYF

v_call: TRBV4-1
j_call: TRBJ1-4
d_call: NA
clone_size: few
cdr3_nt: TGCGCCAGCAGCCGACCCCCGGCCAGGGCAAGGTATGAAAAACTGTTTTTT
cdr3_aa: CASSRPPARARYEKLFF

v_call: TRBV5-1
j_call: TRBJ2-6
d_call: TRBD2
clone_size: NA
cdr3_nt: TGCGCCAGCAGCTTGATGACTAGCGGAGGCTCTGGGGCCAACGTCCTGACTTTC
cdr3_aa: CASSLMTSGGSGANVLTF

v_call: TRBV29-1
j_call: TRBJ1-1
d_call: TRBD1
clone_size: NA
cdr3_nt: TGCAGCGTGCGGGGACAGGGGAATCTGGAAGCTTTCTTT
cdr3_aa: CSVRGQGNLEAFF

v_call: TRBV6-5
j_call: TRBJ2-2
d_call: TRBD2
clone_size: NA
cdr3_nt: TGTGCCAGCCAGCTAGCGGGGGACACCGGGGAGCTGTTTTTT
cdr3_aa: CASQLAGDTGELFF

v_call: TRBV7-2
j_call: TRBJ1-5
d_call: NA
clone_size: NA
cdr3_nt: TGTGCCAGCAGCTCTAGACAGGGCAATCAGCCCCAGCATTTT
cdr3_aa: CASSSRQGNQPQHF

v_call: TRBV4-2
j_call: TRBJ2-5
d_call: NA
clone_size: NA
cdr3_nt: TGTGCCAGCAGCCAGCGGATGGGGGGAAAAGAGACCCAGTACTTC
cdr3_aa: CASSQRMGGKETQYF

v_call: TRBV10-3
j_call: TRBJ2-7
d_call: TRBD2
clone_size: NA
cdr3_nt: TGTGCCATCAGTGAGGTAGCGGGAGGTATTTACGAGCAGTACTTC
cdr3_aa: CAISEVAGGIYEQYF

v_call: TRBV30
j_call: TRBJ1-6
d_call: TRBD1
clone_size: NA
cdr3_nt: TGTGCCTGGAGTGCGTGGACAGGGAGCAATTCACCCCTCCACTTT
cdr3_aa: CAWSAWTGSNSPLHF

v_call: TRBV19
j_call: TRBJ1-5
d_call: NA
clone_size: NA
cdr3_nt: TGTGCCAGTAGTATAGGGGCAGGGGCGAAGCCCCAGCATTTT
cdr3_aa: CASSIGAGAKPQHF

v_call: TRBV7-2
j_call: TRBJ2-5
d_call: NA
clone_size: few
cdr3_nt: TGTGCCAGCAGCTTAGAAGACAGCCAAGAGACCCAGTACTTC
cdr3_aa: CASSLEDSQETQYF

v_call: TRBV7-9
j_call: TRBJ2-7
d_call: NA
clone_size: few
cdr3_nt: TGTGCCAGCAGCTTAGCCGGGGAATTCTACAACGAGCAGTACTTC
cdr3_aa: CASSLAGEFYNEQYF

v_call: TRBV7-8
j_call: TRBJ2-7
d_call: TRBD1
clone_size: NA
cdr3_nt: TGTGCCAGCAGCTCTGGGACAGCCAATTACGAGCAGTACTTC
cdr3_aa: CASSSGTANYEQYF

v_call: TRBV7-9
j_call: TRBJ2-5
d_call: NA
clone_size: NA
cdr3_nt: TGTGCCAGCAGTTTCCAAAAAGCCCGCGACACCCAAGAGACCCAGTACTTC
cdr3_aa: CASSFQKARDTQETQYF

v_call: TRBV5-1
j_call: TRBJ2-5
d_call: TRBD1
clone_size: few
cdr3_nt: TGCGCCAGCAGCTTAGGGGGACAGGAAGAGACCCAGTACTTC
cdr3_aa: CASSLGGQEETQYF

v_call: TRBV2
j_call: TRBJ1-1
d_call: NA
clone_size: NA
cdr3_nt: TGTGCCAGCAGTGAGCGGCGACGGAAGAACACTGAAGCTTTCTTT
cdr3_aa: CASSERRRKNTEAFF

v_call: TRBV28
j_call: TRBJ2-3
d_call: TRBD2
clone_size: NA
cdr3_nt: TGTGCCAGCAGTTTATCTAGCGGGGGCACAGATACGCAGTATTTT
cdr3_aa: CASSLSSGGTDTQYF

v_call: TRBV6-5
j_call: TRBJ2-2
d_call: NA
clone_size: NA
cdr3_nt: TGTGCCAGCATGAGGGCGGTACGCACCGGGGAGCTGTTTTTT
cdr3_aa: CASMRAVRTGELFF

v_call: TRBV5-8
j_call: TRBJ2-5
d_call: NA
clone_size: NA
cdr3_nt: TGTGCCAGCAGCTTGCAGAAGGGATCCACCCAGGGGGAGACCCAGTACTTC
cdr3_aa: CASSLQKGSTQGETQYF

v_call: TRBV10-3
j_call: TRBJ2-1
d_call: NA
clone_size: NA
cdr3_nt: TGTGCCATCAGTGACCGGGACTTCCCTGGGGAGCAGTTCTTC
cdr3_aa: CAISDRDFPGEQFF

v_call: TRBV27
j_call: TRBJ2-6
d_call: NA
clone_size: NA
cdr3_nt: TGTGCCAGCAGCAGCCCCGGGGCTGGGGCCAACGTCCTGACTTTC
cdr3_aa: CASSSPGAGANVLTF

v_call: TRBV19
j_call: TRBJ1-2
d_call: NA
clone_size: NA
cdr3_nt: TGTGCCAGTAGTACCGGACATACGGAGAGGAGCTACACCTTC
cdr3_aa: CASSTGHTERSYTF

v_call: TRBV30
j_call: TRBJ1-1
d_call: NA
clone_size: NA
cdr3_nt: TGTGCCTGGAGCCCCCCGGGGGTCACTGAAGCTTTCTTT
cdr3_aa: CAWSPPGVTEAFF

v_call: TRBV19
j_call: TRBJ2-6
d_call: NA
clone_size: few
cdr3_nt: TGTGCCAGTAGTGCAGGTTATGGGGCCAACGTCCTGACTTTC
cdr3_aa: CASSAGYGANVLTF

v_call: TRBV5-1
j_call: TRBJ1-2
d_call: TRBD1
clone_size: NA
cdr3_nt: TGCGCCAGCAGCTTCACAGGGGATTCCTATGGCTACACCTTC
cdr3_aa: CASSFTGDSYGYTF

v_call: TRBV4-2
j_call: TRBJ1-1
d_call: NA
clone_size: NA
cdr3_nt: TGTGCCAGCAGCCAAGTCCTCGGGGACACTGAAGCTTTCTTT
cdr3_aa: CASSQVLGDTEAFF

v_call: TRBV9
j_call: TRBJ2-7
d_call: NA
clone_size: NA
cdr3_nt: TGTGCCAGCAGCGTAGCTGGAGGGACCTACGAGCAGTACTTC
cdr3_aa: CASSVAGGTYEQYF

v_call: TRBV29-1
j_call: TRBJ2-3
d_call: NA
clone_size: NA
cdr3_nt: TGCAGCGCTAGGGGGAGCACAGATACGCAGTATTTT
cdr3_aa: CSARGSTDTQYF

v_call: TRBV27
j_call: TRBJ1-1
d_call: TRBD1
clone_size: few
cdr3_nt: TGTGCCAGCAGTCACAGGGGGCCCACTGAAGCTTTCTTT
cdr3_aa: CASSHRGPTEAFF

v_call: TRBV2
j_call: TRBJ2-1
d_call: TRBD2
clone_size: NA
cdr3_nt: TGTGCCAGCCGGCCCCCCCGGACTAGCGGAAACTACAATGAGCAGTTCTTC
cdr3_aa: CASRPPRTSGNYNEQFF

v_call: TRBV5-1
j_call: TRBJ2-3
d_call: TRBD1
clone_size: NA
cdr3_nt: TGCGCCAGCAGCTTGCAGGGGGCTACAGCAGATACGCAGTATTTT
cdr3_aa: CASSLQGATADTQYF

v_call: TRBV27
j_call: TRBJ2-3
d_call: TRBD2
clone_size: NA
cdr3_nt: TGTGCCAGCACACTAGCGGGAGGGGCCGGAGATACGCAGTATTTT
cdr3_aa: CASTLAGGAGDTQYF

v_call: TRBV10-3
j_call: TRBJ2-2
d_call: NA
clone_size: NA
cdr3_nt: TGTGCCATCAGTGAGTCTGCGGCGGACACCGGGGGGCTGTTTTTT
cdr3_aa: CAISESAADTGGLFF

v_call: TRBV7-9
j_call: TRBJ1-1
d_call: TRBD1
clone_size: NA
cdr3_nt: TGTGCCAGCAGCTACGGACAGGGAGGCGATGAAGCTTTCTTT
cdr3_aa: CASSYGQGGDEAFF

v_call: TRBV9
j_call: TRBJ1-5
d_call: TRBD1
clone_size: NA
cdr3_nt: TGTGCCAGCAGCCCGGACAGGGGAAATCAGCCCCAGCATTTT
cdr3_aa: CASSPDRGNQPQHF

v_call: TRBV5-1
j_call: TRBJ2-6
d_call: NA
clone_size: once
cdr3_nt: TGCGCCAGCAGCTTATGGCAGGCTCTCTCTGGGGCCAACGTCCTGACTTTC
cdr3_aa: CASSLWQALSGANVLTF

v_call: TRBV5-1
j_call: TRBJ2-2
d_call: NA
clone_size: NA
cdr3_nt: TGCGCCAGCAGCTCGGGGGGCGCGGACACCGGGGAGCTGTTTTTT
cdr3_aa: CASSSGGADTGELFF

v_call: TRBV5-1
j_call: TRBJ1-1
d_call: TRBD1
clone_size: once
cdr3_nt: TGCGCCAGCAGCTTGGGCGCCGGGACAGGGAAGACTGAAGCTTTCTTT
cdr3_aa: CASSLGAGTGKTEAFF

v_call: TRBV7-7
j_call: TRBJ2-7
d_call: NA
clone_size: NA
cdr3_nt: TGTGCCAGCAGCTTAGTTCCCTACATCGAAACTACCGTGTCCTACGAGCAGTACTTC
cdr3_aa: CASSLVPYIETTVSYEQYF

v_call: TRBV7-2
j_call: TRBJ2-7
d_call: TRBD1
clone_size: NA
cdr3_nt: TGTGCCAGCAGCCCGCGGGCCCGACAGGGGGGGAACGAGCAGTACTTC
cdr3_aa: CASSPRARQGGNEQYF

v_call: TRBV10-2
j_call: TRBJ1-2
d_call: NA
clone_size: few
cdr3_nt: TGCGCCAGCAGTGAAGTGGGGGGCTATGGCTACACCTTC
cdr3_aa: CASSEVGGYGYTF

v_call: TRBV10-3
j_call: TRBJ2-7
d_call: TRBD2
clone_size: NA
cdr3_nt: TGTGCCATCATGAGAAGCGGGAGTTCGAACGAGCAGTACTTC
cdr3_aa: CAIMRSGSSNEQYF

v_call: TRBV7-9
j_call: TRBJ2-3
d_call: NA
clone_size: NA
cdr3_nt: TGTGCCAGCTGGGGACACTCTAGCACAGATACGCAGTATTTT
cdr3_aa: CASWGHSSTDTQYF

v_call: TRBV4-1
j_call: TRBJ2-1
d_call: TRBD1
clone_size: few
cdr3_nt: TGCGCCAGCAGCCAAGACAGGGGGCCCTACAATGAGCAGTTCTTC
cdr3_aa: CASSQDRGPYNEQFF

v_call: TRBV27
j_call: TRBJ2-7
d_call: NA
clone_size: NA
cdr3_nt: TGTGCCAGCAGTTTATCAGTCAGGGGTGGCTACGAGCAGTACTTC
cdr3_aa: CASSLSVRGGYEQYF

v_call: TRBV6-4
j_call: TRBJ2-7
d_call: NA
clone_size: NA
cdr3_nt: TGTGCCAGCAGCGGCTACGAGCAGTACTTC
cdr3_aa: CASSGYEQYF

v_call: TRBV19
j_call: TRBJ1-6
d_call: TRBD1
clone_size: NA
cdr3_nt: TGTGCCAGTGGAACAGGGACAGATTTTTCACCCCTCCACTTT
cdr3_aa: CASGTGTDFSPLHF

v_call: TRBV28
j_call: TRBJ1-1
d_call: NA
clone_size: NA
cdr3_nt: TGTGCCAGCAGTTTAGTTTATTCTGAAGCTTTCTTT
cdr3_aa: CASSLVYSEAFF